The clone carrying this T cell receptor (beta chain) was seen only once. Time point reported: pretreatment peripheral blood. Urothelial carcinoma, locally advanced or metastatic, affected the patients. These data originate in a study of PD-L1 blockade in urothelial cancer. Study background: The number of prior chemotherapy regimens per patient was 0 to 3. Samples came from 3 weeks, at the second dose, and 6 weeks into treatment.

The assay was immunoSEQ multiplex PCR, and TCRdb's table has in-frame clones only and misses some. The table has 90,000 or so clones, 90% seen once; the top ten hold 1.5% to 2%. CDR3 length: 17 amino acids. Per the germline V gene, CDR1 is LGHNA and CDR2 is YSLEER. The J segment lost 5 bases and the V segment lost 0 bases, leaving 7 bases of the junction unmatched. The receptor's source is a man aged 60-69 years with urothelial cancer. Sequencing used PBMCs, obtained around atezolizumab (anti-PD-L1) treatment. The chain employs TRBV4-3 and TRBJ2-1; 10 bases fit TRBD2. The DNA for the CDR3 is TGCGCCAGCAGCCAAGAGGTTCTAGCGGGAGACCACAATGAGCAGTTCTTC. This codes for CASSQEVLAGDHNEQFF.